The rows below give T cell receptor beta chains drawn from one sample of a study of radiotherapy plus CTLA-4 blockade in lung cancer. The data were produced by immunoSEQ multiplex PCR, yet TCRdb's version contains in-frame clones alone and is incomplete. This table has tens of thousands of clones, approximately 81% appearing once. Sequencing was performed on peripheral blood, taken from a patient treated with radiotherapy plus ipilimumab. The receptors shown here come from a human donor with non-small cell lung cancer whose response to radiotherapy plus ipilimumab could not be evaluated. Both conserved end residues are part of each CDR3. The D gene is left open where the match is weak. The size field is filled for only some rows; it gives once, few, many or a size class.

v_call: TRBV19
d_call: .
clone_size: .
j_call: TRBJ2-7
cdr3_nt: TGTGCCAGTAGTATCTTCGGGGGGCTCTCCTACGAGCAGTACTTC
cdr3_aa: CASSIFGGLSYEQYF

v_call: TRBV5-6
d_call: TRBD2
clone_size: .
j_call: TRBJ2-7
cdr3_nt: TGTGCCAGCAGCTTGGTGTCTAGCGGGACTCAGGAGGGGTTCGAGCAGTACTTC
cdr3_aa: CASSLVSSGTQEGFEQYF

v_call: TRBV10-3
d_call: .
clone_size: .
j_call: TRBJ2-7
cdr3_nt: TGTGCCATCAAGGAGTCGGGACTCTCCGTCGAGCAGTACTTC
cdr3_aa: CAIKESGLSVEQYF

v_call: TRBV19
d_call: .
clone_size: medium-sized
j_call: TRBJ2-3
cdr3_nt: TGTGCCAGTAGTATCGGGGTAGATACGCAGTATTTT
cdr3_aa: CASSIGVDTQYF

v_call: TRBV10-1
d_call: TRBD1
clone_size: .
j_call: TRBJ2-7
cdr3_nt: TGCGCCAGCAGGGAATCCGACAGGGCGGCCGAGCAGTACTTC
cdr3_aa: CASRESDRAAEQYF

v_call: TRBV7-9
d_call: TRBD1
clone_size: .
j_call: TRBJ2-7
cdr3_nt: TGTGCCAGCAGCCCGCGGACAGGGGGCGGGTACGAGCAGTACTTC
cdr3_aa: CASSPRTGGGYEQYF

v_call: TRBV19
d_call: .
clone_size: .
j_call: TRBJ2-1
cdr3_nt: TGTGCCAGTAGCACCCTCGCGGGGAGCTCCTACAATGAGCAGTTCTTC
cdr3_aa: CASSTLAGSSYNEQFF

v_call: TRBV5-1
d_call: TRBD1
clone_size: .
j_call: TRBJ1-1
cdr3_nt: TGCGCCAGCAGCTTGGTGACAGGGGACATGAACACTGAAGCTTTCTTT
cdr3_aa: CASSLVTGDMNTEAFF

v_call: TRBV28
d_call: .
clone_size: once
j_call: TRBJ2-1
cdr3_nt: TGTGCCAGCAGTTTCCAGGACATTGGCTCCTACAATGAGCAGTTCTTC
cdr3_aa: CASSFQDIGSYNEQFF

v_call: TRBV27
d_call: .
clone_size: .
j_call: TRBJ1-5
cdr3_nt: TGTGCCAGCAGTCCAAACTCCTACGCCCGGCCCCAGCATTTT
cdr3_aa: CASSPNSYARPQHF

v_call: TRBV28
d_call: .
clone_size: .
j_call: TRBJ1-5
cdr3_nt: TGTGCCAGCAGTTTGGAGGGGAGGCAGCCCCAGCATTTT
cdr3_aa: CASSLEGRQPQHF

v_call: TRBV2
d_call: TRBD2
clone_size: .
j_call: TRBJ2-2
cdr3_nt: TGTGCCAGCAGTGTAACAGGGACTAGCGGGAGTGGCACCGGGGAGCTGTTTTTT
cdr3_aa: CASSVTGTSGSGTGELFF

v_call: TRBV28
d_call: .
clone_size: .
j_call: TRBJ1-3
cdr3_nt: TGTGCCAGCAGTTTTGGGGGGACGGCTAGCTCTGGAAACACCATATATTTT
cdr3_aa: CASSFGGTASSGNTIYF

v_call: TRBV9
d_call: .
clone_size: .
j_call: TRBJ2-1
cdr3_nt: TGTGCCAGCAGCGCACAGGGTCCATCGAGCTCCTACAATGAGCAGTTCTTC
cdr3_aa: CASSAQGPSSSYNEQFF

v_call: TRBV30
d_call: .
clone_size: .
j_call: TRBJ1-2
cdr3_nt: TGTGCCTGGAGGAGACCGGGACACTCCGTCTATGGCTACACCTTC
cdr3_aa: CAWRRPGHSVYGYTF

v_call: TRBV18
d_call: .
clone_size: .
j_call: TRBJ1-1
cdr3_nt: TGTGCCAGCTCACCCGGTAGGGGAGGCGTAGCTGAAGCTTTCTTT
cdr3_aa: CASSPGRGGVAEAFF

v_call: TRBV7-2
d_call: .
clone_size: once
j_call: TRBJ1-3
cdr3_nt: TGTGCCAGCAGCTTATGGCAGGGCTCTGGAAACACCATATATTTT
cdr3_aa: CASSLWQGSGNTIYF

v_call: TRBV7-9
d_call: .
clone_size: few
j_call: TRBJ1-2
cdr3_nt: TGTGCCAGCAGCTTAGTTTCAATCTATGGCTACACCTTC
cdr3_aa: CASSLVSIYGYTF

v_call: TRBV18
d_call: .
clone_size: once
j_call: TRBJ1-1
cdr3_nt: TGTGCCAGCTCACTAAACAGGGCGAACACTGAAGCTTTCTTT
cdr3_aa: CASSLNRANTEAFF

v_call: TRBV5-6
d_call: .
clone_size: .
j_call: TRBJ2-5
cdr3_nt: TGTGCCAGCAGCTTGGTCGTGGAGACCCAGTACTTC
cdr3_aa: CASSLVVETQYF

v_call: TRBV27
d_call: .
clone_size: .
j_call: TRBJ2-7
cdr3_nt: TGTGCCAGCAGTTTCGCGGATAGGTACGAGCAGTACTTC
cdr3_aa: CASSFADRYEQYF

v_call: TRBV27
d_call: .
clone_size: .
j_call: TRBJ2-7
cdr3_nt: TGTGCCAGCAGTTTTTGGAGGGGTTATGGTCACGAGCAGTACTTC
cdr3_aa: CASSFWRGYGHEQYF

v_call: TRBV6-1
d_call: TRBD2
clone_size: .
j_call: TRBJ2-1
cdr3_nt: TGTGCCAGCAGTGAGGTCTGGACTAGCGGGAGCTCCTACAATGAGCAGTTCTTC
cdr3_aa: CASSEVWTSGSSYNEQFF

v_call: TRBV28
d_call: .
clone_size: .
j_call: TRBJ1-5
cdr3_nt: TGTGCCACCAAAGGAGGGGTTAACAATCAGCCCCAGCATTTT
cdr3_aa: CATKGGVNNQPQHF

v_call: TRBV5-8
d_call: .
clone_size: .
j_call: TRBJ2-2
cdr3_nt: TGTGCCAGCAGAGGGGCAGGGTCCGGGGAGCTGTTTTTT
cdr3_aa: CASRGAGSGELFF

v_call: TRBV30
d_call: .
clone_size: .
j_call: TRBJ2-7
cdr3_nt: TGTGCCTGGAGTGCGGGAGAAGACTACGAGCAGTACTTC
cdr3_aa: CAWSAGEDYEQYF

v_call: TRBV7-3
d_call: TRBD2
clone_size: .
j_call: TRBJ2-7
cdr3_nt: TGTGCCAGCAGCTCAAGCGGGAGCCACGAGCAGTACTTC
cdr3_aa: CASSSSGSHEQYF

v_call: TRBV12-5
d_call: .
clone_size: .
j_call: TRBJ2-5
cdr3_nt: TGTGCTAGTGCCCGGAGCACAGGGAAGGGGCAAGAGACCCAGTACTTC
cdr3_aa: CASARSTGKGQETQYF

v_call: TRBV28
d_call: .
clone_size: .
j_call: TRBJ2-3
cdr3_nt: TGTGCCAGCAGTCTCCCCCTCGGGAGCACAGATACGCAGTATTTT
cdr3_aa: CASSLPLGSTDTQYF

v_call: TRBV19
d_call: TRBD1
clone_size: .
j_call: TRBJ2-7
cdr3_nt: TGTGCCACGGGGGACAGGGGATCCTACGAGCAGTACTTC
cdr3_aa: CATGDRGSYEQYF

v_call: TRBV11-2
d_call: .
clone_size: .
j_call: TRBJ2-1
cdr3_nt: TGTGCCAGCAGCTTAGCTCTCCTCGGGCAGTTCTTC
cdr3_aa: CASSLALLGQFF

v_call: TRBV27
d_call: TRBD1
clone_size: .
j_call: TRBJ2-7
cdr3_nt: TGTGCCAGCAGTAACAGGGGGGCCTACGAGCAGTACTTC
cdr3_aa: CASSNRGAYEQYF

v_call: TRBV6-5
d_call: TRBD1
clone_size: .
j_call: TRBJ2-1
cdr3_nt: TGTGCCAGCAGTTACCGGGGTACAGGGGCCTACAATGAGCAGTTCTTC
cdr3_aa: CASSYRGTGAYNEQFF

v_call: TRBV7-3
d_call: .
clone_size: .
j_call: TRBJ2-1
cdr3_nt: TGTGCCAGCAGCGTCGCGGGTGACCCCTACAATGAGCAGTTCTTC
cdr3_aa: CASSVAGDPYNEQFF

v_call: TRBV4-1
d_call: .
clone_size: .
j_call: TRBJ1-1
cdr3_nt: TGCGCCAGCAGCCAAGATAAATTCCCAGCTTTCTTT
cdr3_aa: CASSQDKFPAFF

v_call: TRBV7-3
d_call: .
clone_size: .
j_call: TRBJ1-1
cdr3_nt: TGTGCCAGCAGTGTTCAGGGAGGCAGTGGCACTGAAGCTTTCTTT
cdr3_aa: CASSVQGGSGTEAFF

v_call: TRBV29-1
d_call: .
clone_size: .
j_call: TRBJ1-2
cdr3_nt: TGCAGCGTTGAGTTTGGCGGCTACACCTTC
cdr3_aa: CSVEFGGYTF

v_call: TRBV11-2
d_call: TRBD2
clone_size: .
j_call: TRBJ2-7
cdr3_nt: TGTGCCAGCAGCGGAAGAAGCGGGGGAAAATCCTACGAGCAGTACTTC
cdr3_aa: CASSGRSGGKSYEQYF

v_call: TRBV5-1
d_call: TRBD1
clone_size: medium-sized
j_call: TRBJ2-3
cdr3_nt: TGCGCCAGCAGCTTGGCGGCAGGGGGCAGAGATACGCAGTATTTT
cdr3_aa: CASSLAAGGRDTQYF

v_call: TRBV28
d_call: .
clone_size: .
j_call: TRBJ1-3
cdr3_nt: TGTGCCAGCAGTTTCTTGGGACTCCGCTCTGGAAACACCATATATTTT
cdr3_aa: CASSFLGLRSGNTIYF

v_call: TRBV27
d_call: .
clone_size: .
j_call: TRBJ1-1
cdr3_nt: TGTGCCAGCAGTTTGCAGGGCAGGACAACTTTCTTT
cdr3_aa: CASSLQGRTTFF

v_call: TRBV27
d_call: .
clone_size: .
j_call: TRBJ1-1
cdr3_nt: TGTGCCAGCAGCCTAACCCCGGGACTGTTGAACACTGAAGCTTTCTTT
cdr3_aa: CASSLTPGLLNTEAFF

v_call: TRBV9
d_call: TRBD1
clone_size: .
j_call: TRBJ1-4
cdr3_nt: TGTGCCAGCAGCGTACAGGGGGCGGTAAACGAAAAACTGTTTTTT
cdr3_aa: CASSVQGAVNEKLFF

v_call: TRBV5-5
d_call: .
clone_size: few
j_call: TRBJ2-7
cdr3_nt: TGTGCCAGCAGCTTGGACAGTGCCCTCTACGAGCAGTACTTC
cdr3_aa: CASSLDSALYEQYF

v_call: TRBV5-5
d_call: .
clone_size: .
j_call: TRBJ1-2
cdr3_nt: TGTGCCAGCGGCTTGGATTCCGGGGTAGGCTACACCTTC
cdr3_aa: CASGLDSGVGYTF

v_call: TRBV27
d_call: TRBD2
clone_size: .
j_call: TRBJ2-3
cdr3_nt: TGTGCCAGCAGTGTCCTGACTAGCGGGAGAACTCCCCTCGCGCAGTATTTT
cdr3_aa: CASSVLTSGRTPLAQYF

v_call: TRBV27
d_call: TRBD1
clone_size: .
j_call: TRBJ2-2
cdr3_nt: TGTGCCAGCAGTCCGGGACAGACGAACACCGGGGAGCTGTTTTTT
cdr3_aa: CASSPGQTNTGELFF

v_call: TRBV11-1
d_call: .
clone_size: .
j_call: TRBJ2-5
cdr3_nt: TGTGCCAGCAGCTCCCCCGGGGAGACCCAGTACTTC
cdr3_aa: CASSSPGETQYF

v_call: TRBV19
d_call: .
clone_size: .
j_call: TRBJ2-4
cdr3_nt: TGTGCCAGTAGTTCGGGGGAAACCACCAAAAACATTCAGTACTTC
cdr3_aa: CASSSGETTKNIQYF

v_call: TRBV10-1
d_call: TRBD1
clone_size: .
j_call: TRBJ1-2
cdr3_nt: TGCGCCAGCAGGGAGATGGAGGGAGGGGACAGGGGACGGGGCTACACCTTC
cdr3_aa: CASREMEGGDRGRGYTF

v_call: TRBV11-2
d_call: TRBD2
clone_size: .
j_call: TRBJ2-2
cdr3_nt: TGTGCCAGCAGCTTACTGGGGACCGCGGGGGACGGGGAGCTGTTTTTT
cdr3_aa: CASSLLGTAGDGELFF

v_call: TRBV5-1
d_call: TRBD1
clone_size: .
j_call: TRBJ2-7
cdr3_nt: TGCGCCAGCAGCTCGCCGGGACAGGGCACCTACGAGCAGTACTTC
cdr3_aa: CASSSPGQGTYEQYF

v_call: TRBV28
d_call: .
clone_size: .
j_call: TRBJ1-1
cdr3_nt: TGTGCCAGCAGTTTTCAGGGCATTGAAGCTTTCTTT
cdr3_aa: CASSFQGIEAFF

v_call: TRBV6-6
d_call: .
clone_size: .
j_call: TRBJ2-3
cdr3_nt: TGTGCCAGCAGAGACCCAGGCCGTAGCACAGATACGCAGTATTTT
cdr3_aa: CASRDPGRSTDTQYF

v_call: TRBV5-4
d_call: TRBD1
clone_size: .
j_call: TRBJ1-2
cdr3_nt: TGTGCCAGCAGCTTGGGCCCTGCAGGGGGAGATGGCTACACCTTC
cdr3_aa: CASSLGPAGGDGYTF